These 7 T cell receptor beta chains came from one sample sequenced in a study of shared clonotypes between healthy human individuals. Assay: immunoSEQ multiplex PCR; the TCRdb copy retains only in-frame clones and omits some. The sample has about 710,000 clones; 55% to 80% are singletons. The sequenced material came from memory CD4+ T cells sorted from blood. The subset denotes: CD45RA-negative fraction. Every receptor here comes from a woman aged 25-40 years in good health.

This chain connects TRBV9 to TRBJ2-7, with D tentatively TRBD1 (6 bases). Trimming stripped 3 bases from V and 7 bases from J, with 14 bases between. This CDR3 spans 13 amino acids. CDR1 SGDLS and CDR2 YYNGEE come from the germline V gene. The CDR3 protein is CASSEGVAREQYF. The CDR3 nucleotides read TGTGCCAGCAGCGAGGGGGTAGCGCGTGAGCAGTACTTC.

This clone was seen only a few times. The CDR3 DNA reads as TGTGCCAGCAGCTTGGACAGGGGAGGCAATCAGCCCCAGCATTTT. It yields the protein CASSLDRGGNQPQHF. V and J are TRBV11-2 and TRBJ1-5, with 9 positions matching TRBD1. Germline CDR1 SGHAT, CDR2 FQNNGV. V dropped 3 bases and J dropped 2; count of bases not matched to a gene: 2. The CDR3 sequence is 15 residues long.

The V call is TRBV10-1, the J call TRBJ1-3; the match to TRBD1 covers 9 bases. The CDR3 runs 16 residues. Trimming removed 4 bases from V and 0 bases from J; junction bases left unmatched: 4. The germline V gene has CDR1 WNHNN and CDR2 SYGVQD (reference sequence). The CDR3 DNA reads TGCGCCAGCAGTGCCCCGGGACAGGGCTCTGGAAACACCATATATTTT. Residues: CASSAPGQGSGNTIYF.

V gene TRBV11-2 combines with J gene TRBJ1-1; D not certain. V lost 5 bases, J lost 3 bases, and 22 bases lay in between. The CDR3 length is 17 residues. Germline V CDR1 and CDR2: SGHAT, FQNNGV. The CDR3 coding sequence is TGTGCCAGCAGCCCTCGCCGTGGCAGGAGCATATACACTGAAGCTTTCTTT. The encoded protein is CASSPRRGRSIYTEAFF. Full variable domain (rest looked up from reference TRBV11-2 and TRBJ1-1): EAGVAQSPRYKIIEKRQSVAFWCNPISGHATLYWYQQILGQGPKLLIQFQNNGVVDDSQLPKDRFSAERLKGVDSTLKIQPAKLEDSAVYLCASSPRRGRSIYTEAFFGQGTRLTVV.

The chain joins TRBV14 to TRBJ1-3, with D perhaps TRBD1 (6 bases). Trimming cost V 4 bases and J 0 bases, with 10 bases left between them. The CDR3 covers 15 residues. Germline values: CDR1 SGHDN, CDR2 FVKESK. DNA of the CDR3: TGTGCCAGCAGCCGGGGGCACCACTCTGGAAACACCATATATTTT. This translates into CASSRGHHSGNTIYF.

This chain joins TRBV6-6 and TRBJ1-5; no clear D gene. The CDR3 sequence is 12 residues long. The V gene's germline CDR1 is MNHNY and CDR2 SVGAGI (reference sequence). With 6 bases removed from V and 0 bases from J, the gap between germline ends came to 3 bases. CDR3 in DNA: TGTGCCAGCAGGGATAGCAATCAGCCCCAGCATTTT. Protein: CASRDSNQPQHF.

The chain carries TRBV2 and TRBJ2-1, with TRBD2 identical over 15 bases. Germline CDR1 is SNHLY and CDR2 is FYNNEI. Unmatched junction bases numbered 8, after V lost 7 bases and J lost 7 bases. The CDR3 consists of 16 residues. CDR3 coding DNA: TGTGCCAGCACTAGAGGGACTAGCGGGAGGCCTAATGAGCAGTTCTTC. Encoded protein: CASTRGTSGRPNEQFF.